The 21 T cell receptor beta chains in this list originate from one sample, sequenced in a study of radiotherapy plus CTLA-4 blockade in lung cancer (dated 2018 in TCRdb). The protocol used for the library was the immunoSEQ multiplex PCR assay. Here the immuneACCESS table is served through TCRdb, limited to in-frame sequences with V and J called. Missing clones are a known gap in these copies; in checked studies unresolved V genes cover under half, and the rest lacks a known reason. The sample yields 52,000 or so clones; 82% were counted once. Roughly 6% of the sample comes from the top ten. This specimen consisted of peripheral blood, obtained from a patient treated with radiotherapy plus ipilimumab. The receptors were sampled from a human donor with non-small cell lung cancer whose response to radiotherapy plus ipilimumab could not be evaluated.

The chain uses TRBV9 and TRBJ2-1; 9 bases match TRBD2. V lost 0 bases to trimming and J lost 4 bases; unmatched junction nucleotides: 8. CDR3 size: 17 residues. Germline V gene lookup returns CDR1 SGDLS and CDR2 YYNGEE. In DNA form, the CDR3 reads TGTGCCAGCAGCGTAGGCGGTAGCGGGAGTGGTTACAATGAGCAGTTCTTC. Translated, it gives CASSVGGSGSGYNEQFF.

The genes are TRBV5-4 and TRBJ2-5, with D uncertain. CDR1 is SGHNT, CDR2 YYREEE, per germline (reference sequence). The CDR3 consists of 15 residues. The ends were cut back, 0 bases at V and 2 bases at J, with 11 bases in the middle. The CDR3 nucleotides read TGTGCCAGCAGCTTGGGCCGGTCAGCGCAAGAGACCCAGTACTTC. Translation gives CASSLGRSAQETQYF.

This rearrangement joins TRBV21-1 to TRBJ1-5; TRBD1 reflects the table's D call only, with no check against the DNA. TRBV21-1 represents a pseudogene. The CDR3 is 16 amino acids. Here the CDR3 DNA reads TGTGCCAGCAGCCCATACCCAGGGAATGGTGATCAGCCCCAGCATTTT. Translation: CASSPYPGNGDQPQHF.

The chain has TRBV2 and TRBJ1-4, with D tentatively TRBD1 (5 bases). The CDR3 has 15 amino acids. The germline V gene has CDR1 SNHLY and CDR2 FYNNEI. Trimming pared 1 base from V and 7 bases from J, leaving 13 bases between. This CDR3 is CASSEGGVGREKLFF. Here the CDR3 DNA reads TGTGCCAGCAGTGAAGGGGGGGTAGGACGTGAAAAACTGTTTTTT.

The rearrangement uses TRBV7-6 and TRBJ2-7; 11 nucleotides line up with TRBD2. With V trimmed by 0 bases and J by 2 bases, 9 bases remained unmatched. Germline CDR1 and CDR2: SGHVS and FNYEAQ. The CDR3 is made up of 18 amino acids. The CDR3 protein is CASSLADGLAGGTYEQYF. CDR3 in DNA: TGTGCCAGCAGCTTAGCCGACGGGCTAGCGGGAGGAACCTACGAGCAGTACTTC. Complete variable domain (other parts from reference TRBV7-6 and TRBJ2-7): GAGVSQSPRYKVTKRGQDVALRCDPISGHVSLYWYRQALGQGPEFLTYFNYEAQQDKSGLPNDRFSAERPEGSISTLTIQRTEQRDSAMYRCASSLADGLAGGTYEQYFGPGTRLTVT.

CDR3 sequence: CASRTGANQPQHF. In nucleotides, the CDR3 is TGTGCCAGCAGGACAGGAGCTAATCAGCCCCAGCATTTT. This chain uses TRBV28 with TRBJ1-5; possibly TRBD1 for D (6 bases). Germline V gene sequence: CDR1 MDHEN, CDR2 SYDVKM. There are 13 residues in the CDR3. V dropped 6 bases and J dropped 4 bases, with 10 bases sitting between them.

This chain uses TRBV5-1 with TRBJ2-7, with 7 nucleotides matching TRBD1. V was clipped by 0 bases and J by 7 bases; unmatched bases: 4. CDR3 length equals 13 residues. Germline CDR1 reads SGHRS; CDR2 reads YFSETQ. The CDR3 loop is CASSLATRGEQYF. The CDR3, as DNA: TGCGCCAGCAGCTTGGCCACCAGGGGGGAGCAGTACTTC.

In DNA form, the CDR3 reads TGCAGCGGGACAGGCCTTGGGTATGGCTACACCTTC. Encoded protein: CSGTGLGYGYTF. The V gene is TRBV29-1, the J gene TRBJ1-2, with 7 bases that match TRBD1. V was clipped by 7 bases and J by 5 bases; unmatched bases: 7. Looked up from germline, CDR1 is SQVTM and CDR2 is ANQGSEA. This CDR3 has 12 amino acids.

In this sample, this clone turned up a few times. Other DNA variants within this sample encode the same CDR3. This chain connects TRBV11-2 to TRBJ1-1; a weak D match, TRBD1 (5 bases). Germline V lookup: CDR1 SGHAT, CDR2 FQNNGV. This CDR3 has 13 amino acids. V lost 4 bases and J lost 3, with 9 bases in between. The CDR3 sequence is CASSSQGYTEAFF. The CDR3, as DNA: TGTGCCAGCAGCTCCCAGGGTTACACTGAAGCTTTCTTT.

The V call is TRBV10-1, the J call TRBJ2-2; D perhaps matches TRBD1 (6 bases). V lost 3 bases and J 1 base, leaving 9 bases between the germline ends. Per germline, CDR1 WNHNN and CDR2 SYGVQD (reference sequence). The CDR3 has 15 amino acids. In DNA, the CDR3 is TGCGCCAGCAGTGATGGGGGCAAGAACACCGGGGAGCTGTTTTTT. This gives the protein CASSDGGKNTGELFF.

This sequence joins TRBV5-4 and TRBJ2-5; 7 bases match TRBD1. V was clipped by 4 bases and J by 5 bases; unmatched bases: 8. Germline CDR1 and CDR2: SGHNT and YYREEE (reference sequence). The CDR3 contains 14 residues. The CDR3 protein is CASSRKTGHETQYF. Written as DNA, the CDR3 is TGTGCCAGCAGCCGAAAGACAGGGCACGAGACCCAGTACTTC.

This chain's CDR3 is CASNQYGQGKDIQYF. CDR3 DNA: TGTGCCAGTAACCAATACGGGCAGGGTAAGGACATTCAGTACTTC. The rearrangement links TRBV19 to TRBJ2-4, with a tentative D call TRBD1 (5 bases). Germline V CDR1 and CDR2: LNHDA, SQIVND (reference sequence). V lost 7 bases to trimming and J lost 8 bases, with 21 bases between them. The CDR3 consists of 15 residues.

The V call is TRBV6-1, the J call TRBJ1-1; D perhaps matches TRBD1 (6 bases). Germline values: CDR1 MNHNS, CDR2 SASEGT. Trimming left V 8 bases short and J 1 base short, with 14 bases between. CDR3 length: 14 amino acids. The CDR3 bases are TGTGCCAGCCTACCGGGGGGCGGGAACACTGAAGCTTTCTTT. This encodes CASLPGGGNTEAFF.

This sequence joins TRBV6-5 and TRBJ1-2; TRBD1 aligns across 7 bases. The trim removed 2 bases at V and 8 bases at J, leaving 14 bases unmatched. CDR3 length: 16 amino acids. Germline V CDR1 and CDR2: MNHEY, SVGAGI. The CDR3 bases are TGTGCCAGCAGTTACGGTGGGACAGCCGGGGGAAGGGGCTACACCTTC. Its protein is CASSYGGTAGGRGYTF.

This clone was observed a few times. V is TRBV11-3 and J is TRBJ2-1, with 16 bases identical to TRBD2. This CDR3 has 18 residues. The V segment lost 0 bases and the J segment 9 bases; nucleotides outside the gene matches: 8. Germline CDR1 reads SGHNT; CDR2 reads YENEEA. The CDR3 sequence: CASSLDRGTSGGEGEQFF. The CDR3 DNA follows: TGTGCCAGCAGCTTAGATCGAGGGACTAGCGGGGGGGAAGGTGAGCAGTTCTTC.

This clone has just a few counts. This chain uses TRBV5-5 with TRBJ2-7; 8 bases are shared with TRBD1. The length of the CDR3 is 15 residues. The germline gives CDR1 SGHKS, CDR2 YYEKEE (reference sequence). Trimming at V came to 4 bases and at J to 4 bases, leaving 10 bases not matched to a gene. The chain's CDR3 is CASSLEPGGAYEQYF. For the CDR3, the DNA is TGTGCCAGCAGCCTCGAACCAGGGGGCGCGTACGAGCAGTACTTC.

The chain has TRBV20-1 and TRBJ1-1, with 9 positions matching TRBD1. This CDR3 region has 11 residues. Unmatched junction bases numbered 0, after V lost 5 bases and J lost 5 bases. Germline V CDR1 and CDR2: DFQATT, SNEGSKA (reference sequence). CDR3 nucleotide sequence: TGCAGTGCTGGACAGGGGACTGAAGCTTTCTTT. This codes for CSAGQGTEAFF.

The chain links TRBV6-4 to TRBJ2-7; TRBD1 might be the D (5 bases). The CDR3 spans 14 residues. V was shortened by 3 bases and J by 5 bases, with 14 bases between the two germline ends. CDR1 MRHNA and CDR2 SNTAGT come from the germline V gene. The DNA of the CDR3 is TGTGCCAGCAGTGAAGTATCAGGGCGACACGAGCAGTACTTC. It translates to CASSEVSGRHEQYF.

The CDR3 bases are TGTGCCAGCAGTGATTACCGGGACTCTACGCAGTATTTT. Its translation is CASSDYRDSTQYF. This chain joins TRBV6-1 and TRBJ2-3, with a weak D call TRBD2 (6 bases). The CDR3 runs 13 residues. Germline CDR1 reads MNHNS; CDR2 reads SASEGT. The V end lost 3 bases, the J end lost 8 bases, and 12 bases lay between the germline ends.

V usage is TRBV5-1 and J usage is TRBJ2-7; TRBD2 is a possible D gene (6 bases). The V end lost 0 bases, the J end lost 2 bases, and 9 bases lay between the germline ends. In germline, CDR1 is SGHRS, CDR2 YFSETQ. The CDR3 length is 14 residues. As DNA, the CDR3 is TGCGCCAGCAGCTTGGGGAGCGGGCCCTACGAGCAGTACTTC. It yields the protein CASSLGSGPYEQYF.

The CDR3 here is CASSIGSSGNTIYF. CDR3 in DNA: TGTGCCAGCAGCATCGGGAGCTCTGGAAACACCATATATTTT. The chain combines TRBV7-2 with TRBJ1-3; unclear D gene. Germline loops: CDR1 SGHTA, CDR2 FQGNSA. There are 14 residues in the CDR3. Deletions cut 5 bases from V and 0 bases from J, with 8 bases between.